This T cell receptor beta chain was observed in a study of blood T cells in healthy people across ages. J gave up 7 bases and V 3 bases, and 8 bases lay outside the gene matches. This CDR3 comprises 16 residues. Germline assignment: CDR1 LNHDA and CDR2 SQIVND (reference sequence). Combining a sample-barcoded 5' primer with a J-beta primer mix, a second PCR ran for roughly 6 to 12 cycles. From the 5' RACE reads, TCRdb called clonotypes with MiXCR, one entry per CDR3 protein. Here the sample spans some 1.7 million distinct CDR3 sequences, about 30% being singletons. Ten milliliters of peripheral blood were drawn from each donor into EDTA-treated tubes.

This sequence joins TRBV19 and TRBJ2-4; 11 nucleotides agree with TRBD2. The TCR comes from a young woman in good health. Material for sequencing was blood. The CDR3 spells CASSIVSSGRRNIQYF. The CDR3 DNA reads as TGTGCCAGTAGTATCGTGTCTAGCGGGAGGAGGAACATTCAGTACTTC.